The 5 T cell receptor beta chains presented below share a single source sample, sequenced in a study of regulatory T cells in long-lasting Graves disease (dated by TCRdb to 2020 to 2022). The library was built by means of multiplex PCR. The sequencing machine was an Illumina HiSeq 4000. iRepertoire HTBI primers and Arm-PCR amplification of CDR3 regions were used to construct TCR beta libraries. TCRdb itself trimmed the public reads at Q25 with fastp, ran MiXCR and retained productive beta chains. Each CDR3 protein appears once, grouped with its most common genes and DNA. The sample table lists a few hundred thousand distinct CDR3 sequences, around a fifth of them with a count of one. 13% of the sample comes from the top ten. The label giving this sample's time point can be read as: persistent/refractory GD, antithyroid drugs over 5 years with positive TRAb. For both TCR sequencing and RNA sequencing, RNA was extracted from PBMCs using TRIzol.

The specimen was peripheral blood mononuclear cells (PBMCs), collected when the disease was refractory, from a patient treated with antithyroid drugs. Receptors originate from a female donor with Graves disease.

As regards this clonotype: This likely reflects a read error, since a far larger clone is one base away. The J gene is TRBJ1-4, the V gene TRBV6-1; D ambiguous. Trimming took 5 bases from V and 5 from J, leaving 21 bases between them. Germline CDR1 reads MNHNS; CDR2 reads SASEGT. The CDR3 is 17 amino acids. The CDR3 region has the DNA TGTGCCAGCAGTCCCCTGATCGCAGGAGGAGCAAATGAAAAACTGTTTTTT. Residues: CASSPLIAGGANEKLFF.

The chain recombines TRBV7-6 with TRBJ2-5; 7 bases map to TRBD1. The V segment lost 1 base and the J segment 5 bases; nucleotides outside the gene matches: 10. The CDR3 consists of 16 residues. Per germline, CDR1 SGHVS and CDR2 FNYEAQ. CDR3 region: CASSLGGGFPGETQYF. For the CDR3, the DNA is TGTGCCAGCAGCTTAGGAGGGGGCTTTCCGGGGGAGACCCAGTACTTC. The whole variable domain, remainder taken from reference TRBV7-6 and TRBJ2-5, is GAGVSQSPRYKVTKRGQDVALRCDPISGHVSLYWYRQALGQGPEFLTYFNYEAQQDKSGLPNDRFSAERPEGSISTLTIQRTEQRDSAMYRCASSLGGGFPGETQYFGPGTRLLVL.

Comment on this clonotype: A much more abundant neighbour one base away suggests this may be a read error. This chain links TRBV7-2 with TRBJ1-2; TRBD1 might be the D (5 bases). The V gene lost 5 bases and the J gene lost 8 bases, with 24 bases spanning the gap. Per germline, CDR1 SGHTA and CDR2 FQGNSA. The CDR3 runs to 16 residues. CDR3 protein: CASSPQDGAHLGGYTF. The DNA for the CDR3 is TGTGCCAGCAGCCCCCAGGACGGGGCCCACTTGGGGGGCTACACCTTC.

Regarding this clonotype: Given a much more abundant clone one base away, this may be a read error. The chain employs TRBV6-2 or TRBV6-3 and TRBJ2-5; D call uncertain. The CDR3 is 17 residues long. Germline V lookup: CDR1 MNHEY, CDR2 SVGEGT. CDR3 nucleotide sequence: TGTGCCAGCAGTTACGACCTTCCGCTCCAAAGACCGGAGACCCTGTACTTC. Protein product: CASSYDLPLQRPETLYF.

Ten or more counts support this clonotype. The chain carries TRBV28 and TRBJ1-6, with D possibly being TRBD1 (6 bases). The CDR3 covers 14 residues. Trimming cost V 7 bases and J 10 bases, with 17 bases left between them. CDR1 and CDR2 (germline): MDHEN, SYDVKM. DNA of the CDR3: TGTGCCAGCATCCCGGAGGGGGGGGGATCACCCCTCCACTTT. Translated: CASIPEGGGSPLHF. Together with reference TRBV28 and TRBJ1-6, the CDR3 gives the full variable domain: DVKVTQSSRYLVKRTGEKVFLECVQDMDHENMFWYRQDPGLGLRLIYFSYDVKMKEKGDIPEGYSVSREKKERFSLILESASTNQTSMYLCASIPEGGGSPLHFGNGTRLTVT.